What follows are 21 T cell receptor beta chains derived from one specimen sequenced in a study of shared clonotypes between healthy human individuals. Cells designated naive CD8 were CD45RO-negative and were positively selected for CCR7, with terminally differentiated effector memory CD45RA+ cells excluded. Method: immunoSEQ multiplex PCR; TCRdb's copy keeps in-frame clones and lacks some. The table shows some 2,100,000 clones, with approximately 94% occurring only once. Sequences were obtained from naive CD8+ T cells from PBMCs. These receptors originate from a man in his late teens or twenties in good health. Some clones in this sample may be carry-over from other donors' samples.

This chain connects TRBV27 to TRBJ1-2; a possible D gene is TRBD1 (5 bases). The V gene's germline CDR1 is MNHEY and CDR2 SMNVEV (reference sequence). V gave up 5 bases and J gave up 3 bases, with 10 bases separating them. The CDR3 spans 13 residues. This CDR3 is CASSLGAHYGYTF. The CDR3 DNA reads TGTGCCAGCAGTCTCGGGGCCCACTATGGCTACACCTTC.

The chain employs TRBV27 and TRBJ2-1, with 10 bases matching TRBD2. The germline CDR1 and CDR2 sequences are MNHEY and SMNVEV (reference sequence). The V gene end was trimmed by 2 bases and the J gene end by 9 bases; junction bases not matched to a gene: 13. The CDR3 length is 17 residues. The DNA of the CDR3 is TGTGCCAGCAGTTTACGAGCTAGCGGGAGTATCATTGGTGAGCAGTTCTTC. Its translation: CASSLRASGSIIGEQFF.

The chain employs TRBV28 and TRBJ1-2; D gene uncertain. The CDR3 loop spans 16 amino acids. Germline loops: CDR1 MDHEN, CDR2 SYDVKM. V shed 7 bases and J shed 4 bases, with 22 bases lying between them. The DNA for the CDR3 is TGTGCCAGCAATACTCGAAGCGGGCAGGCCCCCTATGGCTACACCTTC. Protein sequence: CASNTRSGQAPYGYTF.

The chain uses TRBV27 and TRBJ2-1, with D possibly called TRBD1 or TRBD2 (5 bases each). The CDR3 spans 16 residues. The V end was cut by 3 bases, the J end by 8 bases, with 20 bases between. CDR1 and CDR2 (germline): MNHEY, SMNVEV (reference sequence). The CDR3 protein is CASSFQGGWGWDEQFF. As DNA, the CDR3 is TGTGCCAGCAGTTTCCAAGGCGGGTGGGGCTGGGATGAGCAGTTCTTC.

The V call is TRBV7-9, the J call TRBJ2-1; 14 positions agree with TRBD2. This CDR3 comprises 16 residues. J gave up 6 bases and V 8 bases, and 9 bases lay outside the gene matches. Germline V gene lookup returns CDR1 SEHNR and CDR2 FQNEAQ (reference sequence). CDR3 bases: TGTGCCAGCTCCCCCCGGGGACTAGCGGGAGTCAATGAGCAGTTCTTC. Encoded protein: CASSPRGLAGVNEQFF.

The chain is built from TRBV7-3 and TRBJ2-2; D might be TRBD2 (6 bases). This CDR3 is built from 15 residues. The germline V and J ends were trimmed by 0 bases and 7 bases, with 12 bases remaining between them. CDR1 and CDR2 (germline): SGHTA, FQGTGA. The CDR3 DNA reads as TGTGCCAGCAGCTTAACGGCTAGCGTTGGCGGGGAGCTGTTTTTT. Protein: CASSLTASVGGELFF. Supplemented by reference TRBV7-3 and TRBJ2-2, the full variable domain reads GAGVSQTPSNKVTEKGKYVELRCDPISGHTALYWYRQSLGQGPEFLIYFQGTGAADDSGLPNDRFFAVRPEGSVSTLKIQRTERGDSAVYLCASSLTASVGGELFFGEGSRLTVL.

The rearrangement joins TRBV19 to TRBJ2-7, with D tentatively TRBD2 (6 bases). This CDR3 region has 15 residues. The ends were cut back, 3 bases at V and 3 bases at J, with 15 bases in the middle. Germline V lookup: CDR1 LNHDA, CDR2 SQIVND (reference sequence). The CDR3 spells CASSISSGSVYEQYF. The CDR3 DNA reads as TGTGCCAGTAGTATTTCGTCCGGGAGTGTCTACGAGCAGTACTTC.

In DNA, the CDR3 is TGTGCCAGCAGCCCAGACTGGAACACCGGGGAGCTGTTTTTT. It specifies CASSPDWNTGELFF. The V call is TRBV5-6, the J call TRBJ2-2; D unclear. The CDR3 is made up of 14 amino acids. The V end was cut by 4 bases, the J end by 1 base, with 8 bases between. Germline CDR1 and CDR2: SGHDT and YYEEEE.

This chain links TRBV14 with TRBJ2-5; D is uncertain. V was pared by 3 bases and J by 0 bases, with 5 bases between. This CDR3 spans 13 amino acids. Germline-derived CDR1 and CDR2 are SGHDN and FVKESK. CDR3 bases: TGTGCCAGCAGCCAGGGGTACCAAGAGACCCAGTACTTC. Protein sequence: CASSQGYQETQYF.

The genes are TRBV6-1 and TRBJ1-1, with a weak D call TRBD1 (6 bases). V lost 6 bases, J lost 1 base, and 15 bases lay in between. Germline CDR1 and CDR2: MNHNS and SASEGT. The CDR3 totals 15 residues. The CDR3: CASRDDRPSNTEAFF. CDR3 bases: TGTGCCAGCAGGGACGACAGGCCATCGAACACTGAAGCTTTCTTT.

This rearrangement joins TRBV29-1 to TRBJ2-3; D remains ambiguous. The V gene lost 8 bases and the J gene lost 5 bases, with 8 bases spanning the gap. Germline assignment: CDR1 SQVTM and CDR2 ANQGSEA. The CDR3 loop spans 10 amino acids. The CDR3 sequence: CSLVVDTQYF. The CDR3 DNA sequence: TGCAGCCTAGTTGTAGATACGCAGTATTTT.

V usage is TRBV9 and J usage is TRBJ1-3; tentatively, D is TRBD1 (5 bases). The CDR3 loop spans 15 amino acids. Germline CDR1 reads SGDLS; CDR2 reads YYNGEE. V lost 0 bases, J lost 3 bases, and 10 bases lay in between. CDR3 nucleotide sequence: TGTGCCAGCAGCGTAGACGACAGCGTTGGAAACACCATATATTTT. Translation gives CASSVDDSVGNTIYF.

The CDR3, as DNA: TGTGCCAGCAGCTTAGTGGCAGCGGGAGGACCATTTTTTTACGAGCAGTACTTC. Its translation is CASSLVAAGGPFFYEQYF. This chain uses TRBV7-8 with TRBJ2-7, with 9 bases fitting TRBD2. Losses at the gene ends were 1 base for V and 4 bases for J; bases not matched to a gene: 14. Germline CDR1 reads SGHVS; CDR2 reads FQNEAQ. CDR3 size: 18 residues.

The gene calls are TRBV28 and TRBJ2-2; 10 bases line up with TRBD2. The germline gives CDR1 MDHEN, CDR2 SYDVKM. The length of the CDR3 is 18 residues. The V segment lost 5 bases and the J segment 6 bases; nucleotides outside the gene matches: 15. The CDR3 is CASSPLGASGSGAGELFF. CDR3 nucleotide sequence: TGTGCCAGCAGTCCCCTTGGGGCTAGCGGGAGCGGGGCCGGGGAGCTGTTTTTT. Full variable domain (outside the CDR3, taken from reference TRBV28 and TRBJ2-2): DVKVTQSSRYLVKRTGEKVFLECVQDMDHENMFWYRQDPGLGLRLIYFSYDVKMKEKGDIPEGYSVSREKKERFSLILESASTNQTSMYLCASSPLGASGSGAGELFFGEGSRLTVL.

The rearrangement uses TRBV7-8 and TRBJ1-2; D is unclear. V was shortened by 1 base and J by 7 bases, with 10 bases between the two germline ends. CDR1 and CDR2 (germline): SGHVS, FQNEAQ. The CDR3 has 13 amino acids. The DNA for the CDR3 is TGTGCCAGCAGCTTAGAGAACTGGGTTGGCTACACCTTC. Translation gives CASSLENWVGYTF.

This chain connects TRBV6-1 to TRBJ2-1; the D gene is possibly TRBD2 (6 bases). Trimming removed 8 bases at V and 6 bases at J, with 20 bases between. The CDR3 spans 15 residues. The germline CDR1 and CDR2 sequences are MNHNS and SASEGT. CDR3 DNA: TGTGCCAGCGCGGAGGGACTCCCCCCCATCAATGAGCAGTTCTTC. It specifies CASAEGLPPINEQFF.

V and J are TRBV6-1 and TRBJ2-2; the match to TRBD1 covers 9 bases. J was trimmed by 9 bases and V by 6 bases; bases with no gene match: 5. The germline V gene has CDR1 MNHNS and CDR2 SASEGT. The CDR3 covers 13 residues. In DNA form, the CDR3 reads TGTGCCAGCAGCTCGGACAGGGGCCGGGAGCTGTTTTTT. It yields the protein CASSSDRGRELFF.

In its sample, this clone was seen once. This sequence joins TRBV5-1 and TRBJ2-7; the match to TRBD1 covers 8 bases. There are 15 residues in the CDR3. Germline-derived CDR1 and CDR2 are SGHRS and YFSETQ. J gave up 0 bases and V 3 bases, and 5 bases lay outside the gene matches. CDR3 loop: CASSWGQAPSYEQYF. CDR3 nucleotides: TGCGCCAGCAGCTGGGGACAGGCCCCCTCCTACGAGCAGTACTTC.

The rearrangement uses TRBV4-3 and TRBJ2-2; D remains ambiguous. The CDR3 has 12 residues. The V end lost 4 bases, the J end lost 5 bases, and 5 bases lay between the germline ends. CDR1 LGHNA and CDR2 YSLEER come from the germline V gene. The CDR3 DNA sequence: TGCGCCAGCAGCCGTGGAACCGGGGAGCTGTTTTTT. This sequence encodes CASSRGTGELFF.

This clone was seen only a few times. This rearrangement joins TRBV19 to TRBJ2-4; no firm D call. Trimming removed 6 bases at V and 1 base at J, with 16 bases between. The V gene's germline CDR1 is LNHDA and CDR2 SQIVND (reference sequence). There are 16 residues in the CDR3. CDR3: CASRPSGGLAKNIQYF. The CDR3 bases are TGTGCCAGTAGACCTTCGGGTGGGTTGGCCAAAAACATTCAGTACTTC.

V is TRBV28 and J is TRBJ2-2; 9 bases are shared with TRBD1. Germline lookup yields CDR1 MDHEN and CDR2 SYDVKM. The CDR3 consists of 15 residues. Losses at the gene ends were 3 bases for V and 6 bases for J; bases not matched to a gene: 5. Here the CDR3 reads CASSFHRGRPGELFF. For the CDR3, the DNA is TGTGCCAGCAGTTTCCACAGGGGGCGCCCCGGGGAGCTGTTTTTT.